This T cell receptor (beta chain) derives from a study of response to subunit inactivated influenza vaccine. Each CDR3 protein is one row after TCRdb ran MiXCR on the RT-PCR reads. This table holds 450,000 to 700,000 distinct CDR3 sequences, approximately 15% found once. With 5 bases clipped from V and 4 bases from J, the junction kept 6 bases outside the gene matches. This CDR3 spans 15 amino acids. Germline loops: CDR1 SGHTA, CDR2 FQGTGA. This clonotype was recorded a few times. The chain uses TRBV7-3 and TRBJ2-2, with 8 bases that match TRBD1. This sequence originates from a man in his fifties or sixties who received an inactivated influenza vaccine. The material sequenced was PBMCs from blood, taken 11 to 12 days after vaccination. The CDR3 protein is CASSPRTGFTGELFF. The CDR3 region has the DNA TGTGCCAGCAGCCCCCGGACAGGGTTCACCGGGGAGCTGTTTTTT.